The present entry profiles one T cell receptor beta chain with its context. Its antigen is as yet unknown. This sample is drawn from a study of blood T cells in healthy people across ages. The CDR3 consists of 15 residues. The ends lost 3 bases at V and 9 bases at J; junction bases unmatched: 4. The germline gives CDR1 LGHNA, CDR2 YNFKEQ. The use of a sample-barcoded 5' primer and a J-beta primer mix characterized a second PCR of about 6 to 12 cycles. Every single cDNA molecule received a tag from a template-switch adaptor with 12 random nucleotides. TCRdb re-derived calls from the 5' RACE reads in MiXCR, one entry per CDR3 protein. This table has over a million distinct CDR3 sequences, roughly 60% appearing once. General study points: Long-lived donors carried more naive CD4+ cells and greater diversity than aged donors. Percentage of naive T cells showed a strong correlation with TCR beta diversity.

The sequenced sample consisted of blood. The chain recombines TRBV4-2 with TRBJ2-1; TRBD2 aligns across 14 bases. The clonotype comes from a man between 18 and 29 years old in good health. CDR3 amino acids: CASSQTSGRAFEQFF. The DNA for the CDR3 is TGTGCCAGCAGCCAGACTAGCGGGAGGGCCTTTGAGCAGTTCTTC.